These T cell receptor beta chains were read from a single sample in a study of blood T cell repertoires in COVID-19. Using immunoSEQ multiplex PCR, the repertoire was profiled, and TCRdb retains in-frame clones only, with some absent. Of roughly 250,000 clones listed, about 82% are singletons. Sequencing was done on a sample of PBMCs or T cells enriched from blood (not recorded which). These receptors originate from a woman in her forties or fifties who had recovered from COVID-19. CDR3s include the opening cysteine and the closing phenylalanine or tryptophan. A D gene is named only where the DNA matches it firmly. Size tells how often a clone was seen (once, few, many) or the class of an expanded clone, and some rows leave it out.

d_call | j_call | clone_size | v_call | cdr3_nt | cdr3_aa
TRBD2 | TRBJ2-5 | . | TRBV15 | TGTGCCACCAGGGGGCAGCGGGAAGTTGTAGAGACCCAGTACTTC | CATRGQREVVETQYF
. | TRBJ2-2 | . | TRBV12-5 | TGTGCTAGTGGGCCCCGGGACAATTATTCCGGGGAGCTGTTTTTT | CASGPRDNYSGELFF
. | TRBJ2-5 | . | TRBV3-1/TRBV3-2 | TGTGCCAGCAGCCTTGAGTTCGGGACCCAGTACTTC | CASSLEFGTQYF
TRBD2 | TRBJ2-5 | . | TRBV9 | TGTGCCAGCAGCGTAGGTGGGACTAGCGGGAGTCTCGAGACCCAGTACTTC | CASSVGGTSGSLETQYF
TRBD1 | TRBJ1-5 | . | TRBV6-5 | TGTGCCAGCAGACAGGGGAATAGCAATCAGCCCCAGCATTTT | CASRQGNSNQPQHF
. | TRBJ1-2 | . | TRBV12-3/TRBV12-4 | TGTGCCAGCAGTGCTAACAGGGTGGATGGCTACACCTTC | CASSANRVDGYTF
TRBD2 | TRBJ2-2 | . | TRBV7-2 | TGTGCCAGCAGCTTAGTAGCGGGGGGTCCGAACACCGGGGAGCTGTTTTTT | CASSLVAGGPNTGELFF
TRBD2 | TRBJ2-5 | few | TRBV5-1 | TGCGCCAGCAGCGGGACTAGTCCACTAGAGACCCAGTACTTC | CASSGTSPLETQYF
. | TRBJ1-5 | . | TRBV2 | TGTGCCAGCAGTGAAGATGCAGGGATGAGCAATCAGCCCCAGCATTTT | CASSEDAGMSNQPQHF
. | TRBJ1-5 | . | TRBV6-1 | TGTGCCAGCAGTGAAGGAACCGGCGGTCAGCCCCAGCATTTT | CASSEGTGGQPQHF
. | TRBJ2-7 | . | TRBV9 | TGTGCCAGCAGCGTTGGCCCGGGATCGGAGGAGCAGTACTTC | CASSVGPGSEEQYF
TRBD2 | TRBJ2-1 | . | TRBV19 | TGTGCCAGTAGTTTGCTAGCGGGTGAGCAGTTCTTC | CASSLLAGEQFF
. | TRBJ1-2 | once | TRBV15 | TGTGCCACCAGCAGAGTGGTCGGATCAGGTGGCTACACCTTC | CATSRVVGSGGYTF
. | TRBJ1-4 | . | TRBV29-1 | TGCAGCGCCCAGGGGTCAGATGAAAAACTGTTTTTT | CSAQGSDEKLFF
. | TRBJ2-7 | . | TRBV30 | TGTGCCTGGAGTTCCAGGAGGAAGCAGTACTTC | CAWSSRRKQYF
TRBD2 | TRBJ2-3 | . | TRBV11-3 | TGTGCCAGCAGCTTAGATCATGAGCGGGGGAGCACAGATACGCAGTATTTT | CASSLDHERGSTDTQYF
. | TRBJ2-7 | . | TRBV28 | TGTGCCAGCAGTCCAGGGGCCAGCTCCTACGAGCAGTACTTC | CASSPGASSYEQYF
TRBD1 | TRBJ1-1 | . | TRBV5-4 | TGTGCCAGCAGCTTAGACAGGGGGCTTATAGAGGCTTTCTTT | CASSLDRGLIEAFF
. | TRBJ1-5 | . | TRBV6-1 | TGTGCCAGCAGTGAAATAGGGGGACAGCCCCAGCATTTT | CASSEIGGQPQHF
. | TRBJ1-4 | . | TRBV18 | TGTGCCAGCTCACCCCCCGTAATTAATGAAAAACTGTTTTTT | CASSPPVINEKLFF
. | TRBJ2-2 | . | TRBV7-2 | TGTGCCAGCAGCTTAACAGGGCCTACCGGGGAGCTGTTTTTT | CASSLTGPTGELFF
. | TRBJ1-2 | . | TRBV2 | TGTGCCAGCAGTGACCAGGGGATCTATGGCTACACCTTC | CASSDQGIYGYTF
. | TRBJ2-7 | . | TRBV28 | TGTGCCAGCAGTCAACCTGCCCGGGAGAACGAGCAGTACTTC | CASSQPARENEQYF
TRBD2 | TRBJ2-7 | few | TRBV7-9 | TGTGCCAGCAGTCAGAGGGGGACTAGACGCTACGAGCAGTACTTC | CASSQRGTRRYEQYF
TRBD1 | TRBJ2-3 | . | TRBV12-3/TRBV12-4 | TGTGCCAGCAGAAGACAGGGAGATACGCAGTATTTT | CASRRQGDTQYF
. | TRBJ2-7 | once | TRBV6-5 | TGTGCCTCCTCCCCCCCGTCTTACGAGCAGTACTTC | CASSPPSYEQYF
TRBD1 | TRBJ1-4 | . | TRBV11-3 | TGTGCCAGCAGCCCCACAGGGGGCCTTGAAAAACTGTTTTTT | CASSPTGGLEKLFF
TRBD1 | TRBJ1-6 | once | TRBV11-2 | TGTGCCAGCAGCCCAGAGACAGGGATTAATTCACCCCTCCACTTT | CASSPETGINSPLHF
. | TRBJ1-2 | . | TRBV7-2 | TGTGCCAGCAGCTCCGAGCCAGTGGGGGCGAGAAGGGGCTACACCTTC | CASSSEPVGARRGYTF
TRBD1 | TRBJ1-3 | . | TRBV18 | TGTGCCAGCTCACCAAGCACAGGGGCTACTGGAAACACCATATATTTT | CASSPSTGATGNTIYF
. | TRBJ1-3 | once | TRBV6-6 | TGTGCCAGCAGCCATCTTGACAGGCTGAACTCTGGAAACACCATATATTTT | CASSHLDRLNSGNTIYF
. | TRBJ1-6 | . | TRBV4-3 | TGCGCCAGCAGCCAAGATAGAGAGGGATTCGGCTTTGACGAATCACCCCTCCACTTT | CASSQDREGFGFDESPLHF
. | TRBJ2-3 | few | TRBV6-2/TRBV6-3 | TGTGCCAGCAGTTACCCCAGCGGGTCTAACACAGATACGCAGTATTTT | CASSYPSGSNTDTQYF
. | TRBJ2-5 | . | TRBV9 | TGTGCCAGCAGCGCCGACCCGGATAGAGGGTTCGGTAAGCGAGAGACCCAGTACTTC | CASSADPDRGFGKRETQYF
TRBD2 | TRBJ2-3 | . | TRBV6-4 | TGTGCCAGCAGTGAAGAAGCGGGGGGGCCTAGAGATACGCAGTATTTT | CASSEEAGGPRDTQYF
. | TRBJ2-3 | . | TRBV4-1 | TGCGCCAGCAGCCAGCCCGGGAGGGGGCAGGTGAATACGCAGTATTTT | CASSQPGRGQVNTQYF
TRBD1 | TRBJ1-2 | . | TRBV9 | TGTGCCAGCAGCGCCTCCGGGACAGGGGGATCTAACTATGGCTACACCTTC | CASSASGTGGSNYGYTF
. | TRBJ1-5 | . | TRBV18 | TGTGCCAGCTCACCAGTGACAGGCCAGGTGGGACAGCCCCAGCATTTT | CASSPVTGQVGQPQHF
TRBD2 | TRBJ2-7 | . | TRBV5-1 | TGCGCCAGCAGCTCCATGGGGGGGGGCGAGCAGTACTTC | CASSSMGGGEQYF
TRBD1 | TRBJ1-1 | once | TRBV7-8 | TGTGCCAGCAGCAGGACAGGGATCACTGAAGCTTTCTTT | CASSRTGITEAFF
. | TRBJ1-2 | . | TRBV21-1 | TGTGCCAGCAGTTACGACAGTTCCATCTATGGCTACACCTTC | CASSYDSSIYGYTF
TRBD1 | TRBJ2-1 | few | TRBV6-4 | TGTGCCAGCAGTGAAAAGCCTGAGACAGGGGTCAATGAGCAGTTCTTC | CASSEKPETGVNEQFF
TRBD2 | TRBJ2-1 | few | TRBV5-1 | TGCGCCAGCAGCTTCGGACTAGGGATAGAGCAGTTCTTC | CASSFGLGIEQFF
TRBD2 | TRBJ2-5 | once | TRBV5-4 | TGTGCCAGCGGCAACTGGGGGGGGGAGACCCAGTACTTC | CASGNWGGETQYF
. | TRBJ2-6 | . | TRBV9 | TGTGCCAGCAGCGTCCGACTAGGTGGGGCCAACGTCCTGACTTTC | CASSVRLGGANVLTF
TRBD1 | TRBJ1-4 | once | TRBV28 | TGTGCCAGCAGTTTATCAGGGGGATATGAAAAACTGTTTTTT | CASSLSGGYEKLFF
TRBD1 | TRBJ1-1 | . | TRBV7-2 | TGTGCCAGCAGCCCGGGAGGGACAGCAACTGAAGCTTTCTTT | CASSPGGTATEAFF
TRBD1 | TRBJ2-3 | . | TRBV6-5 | TGTGCCAGCAGTTCGGACAGGGGGCCAGATACGCAGTATTTT | CASSSDRGPDTQYF
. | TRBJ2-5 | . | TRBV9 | TGTGCCAGCAGCGTAGGAGCGGCGGAGACCCAGTACTTC | CASSVGAAETQYF